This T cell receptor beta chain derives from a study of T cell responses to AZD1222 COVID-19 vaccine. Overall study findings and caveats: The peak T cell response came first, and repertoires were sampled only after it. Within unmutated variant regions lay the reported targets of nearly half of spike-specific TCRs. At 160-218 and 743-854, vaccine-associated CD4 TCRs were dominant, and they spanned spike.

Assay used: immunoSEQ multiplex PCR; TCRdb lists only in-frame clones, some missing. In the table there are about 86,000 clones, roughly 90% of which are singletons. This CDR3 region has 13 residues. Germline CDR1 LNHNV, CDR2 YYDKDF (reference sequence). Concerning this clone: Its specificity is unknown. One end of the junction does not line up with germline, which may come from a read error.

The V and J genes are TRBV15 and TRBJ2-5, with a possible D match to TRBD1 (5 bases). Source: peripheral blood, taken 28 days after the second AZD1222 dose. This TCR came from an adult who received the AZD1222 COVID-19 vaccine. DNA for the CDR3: TGTGCCACCAGCAGACCGCCTAACAGGATGTCTAACTTC. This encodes CATSRPPNRMSNF.